Listed here are 5 T cell receptor beta chains from one sample, sequenced in a study of blood T cell repertoires in COVID-19. Sequencing used immunoSEQ multiplex PCR; TCRdb keeps in-frame clones, though not all of them. The sample yields about 220,000 clones, about 81% seen once. The source material was peripheral blood. The receptor source for this set is a woman aged 70-85 years with COVID-19, enrolled during active disease.

The chain carries TRBV24-1 and TRBJ2-1; TRBD1 agrees at 12 bases. Germline V CDR1 and CDR2: KGHDR, SFDVKD. The junction had 13 bases not matched to a gene; V was cut back by 10 bases and J by 7 bases. The CDR3 covers 16 residues. This chain's CDR3 is CATDGIGTGGRNEQFF. CDR3 coding DNA: TGTGCCACGGATGGGATCGGGACAGGGGGCCGGAATGAGCAGTTCTTC.

J is TRBJ1-1 and V is TRBV10-3; D not resolved. V was shortened by 4 bases and J by 1 base, with 7 bases between the two germline ends. CDR1 is ENHRY, CDR2 SYGVKD, per germline. CDR3 length: 13 residues. CDR3 in DNA: TGTGCCATCAGTGGTCAGCGGAACACTGAAGCTTTCTTT. This encodes CAISGQRNTEAFF.

CDR3 sequence: CASSPIWTSGTLRSSYEQYF. CDR3 DNA: TGTGCCAGTAGTCCCATCTGGACTAGCGGGACCCTGCGATCCTCCTACGAGCAGTACTTC. V and J are TRBV19 and TRBJ2-7, with 12 nucleotides matching TRBD2. The length of the CDR3 is 20 residues. V gave up 5 bases and J gave up 0 bases; unmatched junction bases: 17. Looked up from germline, CDR1 is LNHDA and CDR2 is SQIVND (reference sequence).

The rearrangement joins TRBV28 to TRBJ1-1; possibly TRBD1 for D (6 bases). Germline assignment: CDR1 MDHEN and CDR2 SYDVKM. CDR3 length: 15 residues. Trimming stripped 5 bases from V and 4 bases from J, with 17 bases between. In DNA form, the CDR3 reads TGTGCCAGCAGTCCCCGAGGGGGGGCGGGCACTGAAGCTTTCTTT. Protein sequence: CASSPRGGAGTEAFF.

The chain has TRBV3-1 (or the pseudogene TRBV3-2) and TRBJ2-5; no clear D gene. V was shortened by 1 base and J by 5 bases, with 5 bases between the two germline ends. Germline loops: CDR1 LGHDT, CDR2 YNNKEL (reference sequence). The CDR3 is made up of 12 amino acids. The CDR3 sequence: CASSQATETQYF. The CDR3 DNA is TGTGCCAGCAGCCAAGCTACGGAGACCCAGTACTTC.